This entry describes one TCR beta chain. This record belongs to a study of memory CD4+ T cells and cytomegalovirus serostatus. Across the whole study: Healthy Belgian adult donors included about 10 CMV-positive and approximately 25 CMV-negative people.

Generated by immunoSEQ multiplex PCR, the TCRdb table keeps only in-frame clones and is missing some. Of tens of thousands of clones in the sample, 82% were seen once. The germline V and J ends were trimmed by 0 bases and 1 base, with 9 bases remaining between them. This CDR3 contains 15 residues. Germline V gene lookup returns CDR1 SGHNT and CDR2 YENEEA. Single viable CD3+CD4+CD8-CD45RO+ cells were sorted as the memory CD4+ T cells. After thawing, CD4+ T cells were positively selected. This sequence originates from an adult in good health and CMV-seronegative. The rearrangement links TRBV11-3 to TRBJ1-1, with a weak D call TRBD1 (6 bases). The specimen was memory CD4+ T cells from blood. In nucleotides, the CDR3 is TGTGCCAGCAGCTTAGATATGACAGGGAACACTGAAGCTTTCTTT. Translation: CASSLDMTGNTEAFF.